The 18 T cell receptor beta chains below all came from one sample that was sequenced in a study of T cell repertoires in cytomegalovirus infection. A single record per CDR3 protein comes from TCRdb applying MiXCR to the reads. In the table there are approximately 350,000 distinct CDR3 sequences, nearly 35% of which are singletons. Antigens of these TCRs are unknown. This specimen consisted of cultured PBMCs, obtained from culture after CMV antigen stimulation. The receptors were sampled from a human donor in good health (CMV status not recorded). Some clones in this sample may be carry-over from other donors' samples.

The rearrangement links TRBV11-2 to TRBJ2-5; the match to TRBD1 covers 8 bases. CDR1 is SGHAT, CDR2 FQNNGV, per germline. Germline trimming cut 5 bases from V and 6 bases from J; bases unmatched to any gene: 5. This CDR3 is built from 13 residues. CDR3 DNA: TGTGCCAGCAGCCAGGGGGCTCTTCAGACCCAGTACTTC. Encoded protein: CASSQGALQTQYF.

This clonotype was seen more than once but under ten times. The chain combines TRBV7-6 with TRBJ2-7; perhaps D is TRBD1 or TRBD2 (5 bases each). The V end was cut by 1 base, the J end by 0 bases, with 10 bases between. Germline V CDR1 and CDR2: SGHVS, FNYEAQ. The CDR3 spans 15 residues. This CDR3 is CASSLEGRNSYEQYF. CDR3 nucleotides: TGTGCCAGCAGCTTAGAGGGACGAAACTCCTACGAGCAGTACTTC. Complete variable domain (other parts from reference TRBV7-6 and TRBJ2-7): GAGVSQSPRYKVTKRGQDVALRCDPISGHVSLYWYRQALGQGPEFLTYFNYEAQQDKSGLPNDRFSAERPEGSISTLTIQRTEQRDSAMYRCASSLEGRNSYEQYFGPGTRLTVT.

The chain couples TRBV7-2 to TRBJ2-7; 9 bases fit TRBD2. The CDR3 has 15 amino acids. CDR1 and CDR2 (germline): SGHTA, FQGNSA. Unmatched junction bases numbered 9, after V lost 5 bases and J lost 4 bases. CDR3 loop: CASSINSGSSYEQYF. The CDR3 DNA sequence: TGTGCCAGCAGCATCAATAGCGGGAGTTCGTACGAGCAGTACTTC.

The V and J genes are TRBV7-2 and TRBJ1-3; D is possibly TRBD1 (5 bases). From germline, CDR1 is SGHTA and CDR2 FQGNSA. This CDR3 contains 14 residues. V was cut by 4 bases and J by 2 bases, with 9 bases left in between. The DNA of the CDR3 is TGTGCCAGCAGCTCGGGACTTGCTGGAAACACCATATATTTT. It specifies CASSSGLAGNTIYF.

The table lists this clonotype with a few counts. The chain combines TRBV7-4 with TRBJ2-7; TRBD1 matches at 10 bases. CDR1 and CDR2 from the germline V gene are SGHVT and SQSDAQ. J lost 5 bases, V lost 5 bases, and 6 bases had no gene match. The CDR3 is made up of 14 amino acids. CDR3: CASSRTGGVNEQYF. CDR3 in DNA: TGTGCCAGCAGCCGGACAGGGGGGGTAAACGAGCAGTACTTC.

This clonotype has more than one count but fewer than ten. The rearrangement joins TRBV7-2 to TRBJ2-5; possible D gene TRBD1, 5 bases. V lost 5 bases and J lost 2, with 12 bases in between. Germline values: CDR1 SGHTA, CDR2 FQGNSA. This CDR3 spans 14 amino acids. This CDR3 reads CASSLRQMQETQYF. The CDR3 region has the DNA TGTGCCAGCAGCCTACGACAGATGCAAGAGACCCAGTACTTC.

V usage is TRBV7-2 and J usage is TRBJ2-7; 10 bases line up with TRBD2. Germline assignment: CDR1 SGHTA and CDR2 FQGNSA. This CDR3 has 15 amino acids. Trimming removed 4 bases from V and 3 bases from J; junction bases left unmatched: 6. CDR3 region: CASSSQAGGGYEQYV. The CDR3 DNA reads TGTGCCAGCAGCTCACAAGCGGGAGGGGGCTACGAGCAGTACGTC.

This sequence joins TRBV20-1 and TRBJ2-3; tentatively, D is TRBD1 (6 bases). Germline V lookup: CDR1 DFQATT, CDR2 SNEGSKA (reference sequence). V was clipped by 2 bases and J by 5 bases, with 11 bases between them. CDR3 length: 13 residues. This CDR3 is CSARSLTGDTQYF. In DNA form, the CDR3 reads TGCAGTGCTAGAAGCCTGACAGGAGATACGCAGTATTTT.

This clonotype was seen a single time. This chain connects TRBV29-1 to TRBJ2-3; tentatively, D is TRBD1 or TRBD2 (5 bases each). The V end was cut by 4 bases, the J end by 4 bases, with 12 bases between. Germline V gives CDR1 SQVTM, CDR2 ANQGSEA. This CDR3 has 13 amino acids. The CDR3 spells CSVAGPGADTQYF. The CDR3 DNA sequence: TGCAGCGTTGCGGGACCAGGTGCAGATACGCAGTATTTT.

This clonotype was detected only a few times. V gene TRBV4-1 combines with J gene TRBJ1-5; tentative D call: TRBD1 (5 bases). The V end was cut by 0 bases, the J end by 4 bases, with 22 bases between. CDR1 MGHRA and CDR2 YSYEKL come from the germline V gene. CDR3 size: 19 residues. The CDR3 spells CASSQDREGSAGTNQPQHF. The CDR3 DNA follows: TGCGCCAGCAGCCAAGATCGGGAAGGGTCCGCGGGGACTAATCAGCCCCAGCATTTT.

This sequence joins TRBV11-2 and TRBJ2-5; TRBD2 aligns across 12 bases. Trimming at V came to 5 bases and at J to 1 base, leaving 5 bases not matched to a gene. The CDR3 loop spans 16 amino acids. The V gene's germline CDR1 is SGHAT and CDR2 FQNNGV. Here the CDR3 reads CASSRWTSGVQETQYF. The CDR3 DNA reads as TGTGCCAGCAGCCGATGGACTAGCGGGGTCCAAGAGACCCAGTACTTC.

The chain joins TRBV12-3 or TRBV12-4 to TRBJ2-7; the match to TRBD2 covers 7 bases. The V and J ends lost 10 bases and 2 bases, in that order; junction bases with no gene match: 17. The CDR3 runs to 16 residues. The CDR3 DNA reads TGTGCCAACGCACAGGTAGCGGGCGCCCATGCCTACGAGCAGTACTTC. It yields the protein CANAQVAGAHAYEQYF.

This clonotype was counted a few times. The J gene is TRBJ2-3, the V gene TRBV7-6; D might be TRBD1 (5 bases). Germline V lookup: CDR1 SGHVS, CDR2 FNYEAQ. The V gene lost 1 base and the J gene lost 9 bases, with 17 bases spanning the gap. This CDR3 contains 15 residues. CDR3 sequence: CASSLEGNLYGTQYF. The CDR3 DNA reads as TGTGCCAGCAGCTTAGAGGGGAATCTTTACGGAACGCAGTATTTT.

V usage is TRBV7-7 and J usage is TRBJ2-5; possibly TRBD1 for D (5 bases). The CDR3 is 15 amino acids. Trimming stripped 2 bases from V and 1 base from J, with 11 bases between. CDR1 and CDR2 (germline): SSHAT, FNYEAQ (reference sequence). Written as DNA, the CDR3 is TGTGCCAGCAGCTTATCGCAGGGCGGCCAAGAGACCCAGTACTTC. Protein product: CASSLSQGGQETQYF.

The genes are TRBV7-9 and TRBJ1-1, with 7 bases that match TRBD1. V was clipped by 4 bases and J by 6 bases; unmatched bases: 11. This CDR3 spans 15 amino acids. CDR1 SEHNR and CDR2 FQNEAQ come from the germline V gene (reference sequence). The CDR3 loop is CASSSERGREPEAFF. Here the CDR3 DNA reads TGTGCCAGCAGCTCAGAGAGGGGGCGCGAGCCTGAAGCTTTCTTT.

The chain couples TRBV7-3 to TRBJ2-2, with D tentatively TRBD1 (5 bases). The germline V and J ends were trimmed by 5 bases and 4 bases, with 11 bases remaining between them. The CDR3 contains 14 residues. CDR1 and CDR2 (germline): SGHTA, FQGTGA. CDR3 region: CASSLDRVTGELFF. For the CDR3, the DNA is TGTGCCAGCAGCCTAGACAGAGTCACCGGGGAGCTGTTTTTT.

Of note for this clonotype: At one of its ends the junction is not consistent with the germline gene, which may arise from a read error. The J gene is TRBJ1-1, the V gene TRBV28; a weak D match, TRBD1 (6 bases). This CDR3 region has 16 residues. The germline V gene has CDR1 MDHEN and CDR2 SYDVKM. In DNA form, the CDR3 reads TGTGCCAGCAGCTTTGTAAGAGGACAGACGAACGCTGAAGCTTTCTTT. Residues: CASSFVRGQTNAEAFF. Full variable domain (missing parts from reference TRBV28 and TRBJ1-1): DVKVTQSSRYLVKRTGEKVFLECVQDMDHENMFWYRQDPGLGLRLIYFSYDVKMKEKGDIPEGYSVSREKKERFSLILESASTNQTSMYLCASSFVRGQTNAEAFFGQGTRLTVV.

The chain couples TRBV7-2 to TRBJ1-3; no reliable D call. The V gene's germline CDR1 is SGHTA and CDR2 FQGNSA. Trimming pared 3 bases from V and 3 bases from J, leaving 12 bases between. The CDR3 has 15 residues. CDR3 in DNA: TGTGCCAGCAGCTTGTTCAGACTGGGTGGAAACACCATATATTTT. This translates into CASSLFRLGGNTIYF.